Following are 22 T cell receptor beta chains from one sample sequenced in a study of blood T cells in healthy people across ages. A J-beta primer mix and a sample-barcoded 5' primer were used in a second PCR of roughly 6 to 11 cycles. TCRdb re-called the 5' RACE reads through MiXCR, storing one row per CDR3 protein. This table has about 580,000 distinct CDR3 sequences, 40% to 50% appearing once. Source material: blood. The receptors come from a man of 80 years or more in good health.

This clonotype was seen a handful of times. V usage is TRBV4-3 and J usage is TRBJ1-5; D gene ambiguous. V lost 0 bases and J lost 7, with 7 bases in between. The CDR3 sequence is 13 residues long. Looked up from germline, CDR1 is LGHNA and CDR2 is YSLEER. CDR3 DNA: TGCGCCAGCAGCCAAGATTCCTGGCAGCCCCAGCATTTT. Translated, it gives CASSQDSWQPQHF.

This clonotype was found a few times. The chain employs TRBV20-1 and TRBJ2-7, with 8 bases aligning to TRBD1. Germline V lookup: CDR1 DFQATT, CDR2 SNEGSKA (reference sequence). The CDR3 has 15 amino acids. After removal of 3 bases from V and 1 base from J, the junction contained 8 bases not matched to a gene. DNA of the CDR3: TGCAGTGCTAGGTACCCCGGACAGGGATCCTACGAGCAGTACTTC. This gives the protein CSARYPGQGSYEQYF.

This clonotype has ten or more counts. The genes are TRBV6-6 and TRBJ1-2; 9 bases map to TRBD1. J lost 2 bases, V lost 2 bases, and 0 bases had no gene match. The CDR3 totals 14 residues. Germline loops: CDR1 MNHNY, CDR2 SVGAGI (reference sequence). The CDR3 protein is CASSYGQGNYGYTF. In DNA, the CDR3 is TGTGCCAGCAGTTACGGACAGGGGAACTATGGCTACACCTTC.

This clonotype has a handful of counts. The CDR3 is CASSLGLAGISYNEQFF. In DNA, the CDR3 is TGTGCCAGCAGTTTAGGGCTAGCGGGGATTTCCTACAATGAGCAGTTCTTC. This chain links TRBV12-3 or TRBV12-4 with TRBJ2-1; 9 bases are shared with TRBD2. The CDR3 has 17 residues. V dropped 1 base and J dropped 1; count of bases not matched to a gene: 5.

This sequence joins TRBV20-1 and TRBJ2-7; D is ambiguous. Trimming shortened V by 1 base and J by 2 bases, and 12 bases separated the two germline ends. The CDR3 length is 14 residues. The germline V gene has CDR1 DFQATT and CDR2 SNEGSKA (reference sequence). CDR3 in amino acids: CSARVRTFPYEQYF. Here the CDR3 DNA reads TGCAGTGCTAGAGTCCGGACCTTCCCCTACGAGCAGTACTTC.

The genes are TRBV7-9 and TRBJ2-5; TRBD1 aligns across 7 bases. The CDR3 has 14 residues. The germline gives CDR1 SEHNR, CDR2 FQNEAQ (reference sequence). The V and J ends lost 5 bases and 4 bases, in that order; junction bases with no gene match: 7. The CDR3 protein is CASSTSTGTETQYF. CDR3 nucleotides: TGTGCCAGCAGCACCTCGACAGGGACAGAGACCCAGTACTTC. The full variable domain, rest sourced from reference TRBV7-9 and TRBJ2-5, is DTGVSQNPRHKITKRGQNVTFRCDPISEHNRLYWYRQTLGQGPEFLTYFQNEAQLEKSRLLSDRFSAERPKGSFSTLEIQRTEQGDSAMYLCASSTSTGTETQYFGPGTRLLVL.

V is TRBV7-6 and J is TRBJ2-2, with 14 nucleotides matching TRBD2. Looked up from germline, CDR1 is SGHVS and CDR2 is FNYEAQ. CDR3 size: 15 residues. The J segment lost 7 bases and the V segment lost 5 bases, leaving 3 bases of the junction unmatched. CDR3 sequence: CASSRTSGGIGELFF. The CDR3 DNA is TGTGCCAGCAGCCGGACTAGCGGGGGGATCGGGGAGCTGTTTTTT.

This clonotype has just a few counts. The J gene is TRBJ1-2, the V gene TRBV7-2; tentative D call: TRBD1 (5 bases). The CDR3 is made up of 13 amino acids. V lost 0 bases, J lost 8 bases, and 10 bases lay in between. CDR1 is SGHTA, CDR2 FQGNSA, per germline. CDR3 nucleotide sequence: TGTGCCAGCAGCTTAGCGGGGGTGAGGGGCTACACCTTC. It is translated as CASSLAGVRGYTF.

The rearrangement links TRBV6-6 to TRBJ2-3; TRBD2 matches 7 bases. The CDR3 is 14 residues long. Germline CDR1 is MNHNY and CDR2 is SVGAGI (reference sequence). In DNA, the CDR3 is TGTGGATCCAGGGAACTAGCGCATACAGATACGCAGTATTTT. Translating gives CGSRELAHTDTQYF.

The chain uses TRBV30 and TRBJ2-7, with 12 bases identical to TRBD2. The length of the CDR3 is 13 residues. The germline V gene has CDR1 GTSNPN and CDR2 SVGIG (reference sequence). Germline trimming cut 2 bases from V and 6 bases from J; bases unmatched to any gene: 2. This chain's CDR3 is CAWSRTSGTEQYF. For the CDR3, the DNA is TGTGCCTGGAGTCGGACTAGCGGGACCGAGCAGTACTTC.

V usage is TRBV5-1 and J usage is TRBJ2-3; D gene uncertain. Germline CDR1 reads SGHRS; CDR2 reads YFSETQ. Trimming removed 0 bases at V and 0 bases at J, with 14 bases between. CDR3 size: 17 residues. CDR3 coding DNA: TGCGCCAGCAGCTTGGCGGGCGTCCCTACTAGCACAGATACGCAGTATTTT. This encodes CASSLAGVPTSTDTQYF.

Here the CDR3 DNA reads TGCGCCAGCAGCCCCGAAGCGGGCCAAGAGACCCAGTACTTC. Residues: CASSPEAGQETQYF. The genes are TRBV5-1 and TRBJ2-5, with D perhaps matching TRBD2 (6 bases). V lost 4 bases, J lost 1 base, and 11 bases lay in between. This CDR3 spans 14 amino acids. Germline CDR1 and CDR2: SGHRS and YFSETQ. Supplemented by reference TRBV5-1 and TRBJ2-5, the full variable domain reads KAGVTQTPRYLIKTRGQQVTLSCSPISGHRSVSWYQQTPGQGLQFLFEYFSETQRNKGNFPGRFSGRQFSNSRSEMNVSTLELGDSALYLCASSPEAGQETQYFGPGTRLLVL.

The chain uses TRBV20-1 and TRBJ1-6; 10 bases fit TRBD1. Germline trimming cut 7 bases from V and 8 bases from J; bases unmatched to any gene: 5. CDR3 length: 13 amino acids. Looked up from germline, CDR1 is DFQATT and CDR2 is SNEGSKA (reference sequence). The CDR3 spells CSVQGQGYSPLHF. In nucleotides, the CDR3 is TGCAGTGTTCAGGGACAGGGGTATTCACCCCTCCACTTT.

The rearrangement links TRBV2 to TRBJ2-1; TRBD2 agrees at 15 bases. The V gene's germline CDR1 is SNHLY and CDR2 FYNNEI. The CDR3 covers 15 residues. V shed 4 bases, J shed 8 bases, and the junction held 3 bases outside the gene matches. The CDR3 here is CASSGTSGGAHEQFF. The CDR3 bases are TGTGCCAGCAGTGGGACTAGCGGGGGGGCCCATGAGCAGTTCTTC.

The rearrangement uses TRBV29-1 and TRBJ1-2; D unclear. In germline, CDR1 is SQVTM, CDR2 ANQGSEA. This CDR3 is 11 amino acids long. V lost 7 bases and J 4 bases, leaving 10 bases between the germline ends. Here the CDR3 reads CSGMGSYGYTF. The CDR3 bases are TGCAGCGGGATGGGAAGCTATGGCTACACCTTC.

The chain is built from TRBV20-1 and TRBJ2-7; possible D gene TRBD1, 6 bases. The germline gives CDR1 DFQATT, CDR2 SNEGSKA (reference sequence). V dropped 2 bases and J dropped 6 bases, with 17 bases sitting between them. There are 14 residues in the CDR3. This chain's CDR3 is CSARPPEQGSEQYF. CDR3 DNA: TGCAGTGCTAGACCCCCGGAACAGGGAAGCGAGCAGTACTTC.

In this sample, this clonotype turned up many times. This chain connects TRBV29-1 to TRBJ2-5; the D gene is possibly TRBD1 (6 bases). CDR3 size: 14 residues. V lost 4 bases to trimming and J lost 4 bases, with 16 bases between them. Germline V lookup: CDR1 SQVTM, CDR2 ANQGSEA. DNA for the CDR3: TGCAGCGTTGGACGGGACACAGGGTCAGAGACCCAGTACTTC. Protein product: CSVGRDTGSETQYF.

Ten or more counts support this clonotype. This chain links TRBV7-2 with TRBJ2-5; D is perhaps TRBD1 (6 bases). V was cut by 2 bases and J by 4 bases, with 11 bases left in between. CDR3 length equals 14 residues. The germline CDR1 and CDR2 sequences are SGHTA and FQGNSA. CDR3 residues: CASSLQGKRETQYF. DNA for the CDR3: TGTGCCAGCAGCTTACAGGGGAAGCGAGAGACCCAGTACTTC.

This clonotype was picked up a small number of times. The genes are TRBV7-9 and TRBJ2-2; D gene unclear. Per the germline V gene, CDR1 is SEHNR and CDR2 is FQNEAQ (reference sequence). V dropped 3 bases and J dropped 2 bases, with 10 bases sitting between them. The CDR3 is made up of 15 amino acids. The CDR3: CASSLGGINTGELFF. The CDR3 DNA follows: TGTGCCAGCAGCTTGGGTGGAATCAACACCGGGGAGCTGTTTTTT.

V gene TRBV5-1 combines with J gene TRBJ2-1, with 8 bases matching TRBD2. The germline gives CDR1 SGHRS, CDR2 YFSETQ. The CDR3 totals 15 residues. The V and J ends lost 4 bases and 7 bases, in that order; junction bases with no gene match: 10. The CDR3: CASSTSGSRRNEQFF. CDR3 coding DNA: TGCGCCAGCAGCACGAGCGGGAGTCGGAGGAATGAGCAGTTCTTC. Supplemented by reference TRBV5-1 and TRBJ2-1, the full variable domain reads KAGVTQTPRYLIKTRGQQVTLSCSPISGHRSVSWYQQTPGQGLQFLFEYFSETQRNKGNFPGRFSGRQFSNSRSEMNVSTLELGDSALYLCASSTSGSRRNEQFFGPGTRLTVL.

This clonotype has just a few counts. The rearrangement uses TRBV4-1 and TRBJ1-2; D is perhaps TRBD1 (5 bases). Deletions cut 3 bases from V and 8 bases from J, with 16 bases between. This CDR3 region has 14 residues. Germline V lookup: CDR1 MGHRA, CDR2 YSYEKL. The CDR3 nucleotides read TGCGCCAGCAGCCAGCCGATGGTCAGGGCGGGCTACACCTTC. It is translated as CASSQPMVRAGYTF.

This clonotype appeared a single time. V gene TRBV20-1 combines with J gene TRBJ2-4; D gene ambiguous. This CDR3 region has 11 residues. Trimming stripped 1 base from V and 5 bases from J, with 3 bases between. CDR1 is DFQATT, CDR2 SNEGSKA, per germline (reference sequence). CDR3 sequence: CSARVENIQYF. CDR3 sequence (DNA): TGCAGTGCTAGAGTAGAAAACATTCAGTACTTC.